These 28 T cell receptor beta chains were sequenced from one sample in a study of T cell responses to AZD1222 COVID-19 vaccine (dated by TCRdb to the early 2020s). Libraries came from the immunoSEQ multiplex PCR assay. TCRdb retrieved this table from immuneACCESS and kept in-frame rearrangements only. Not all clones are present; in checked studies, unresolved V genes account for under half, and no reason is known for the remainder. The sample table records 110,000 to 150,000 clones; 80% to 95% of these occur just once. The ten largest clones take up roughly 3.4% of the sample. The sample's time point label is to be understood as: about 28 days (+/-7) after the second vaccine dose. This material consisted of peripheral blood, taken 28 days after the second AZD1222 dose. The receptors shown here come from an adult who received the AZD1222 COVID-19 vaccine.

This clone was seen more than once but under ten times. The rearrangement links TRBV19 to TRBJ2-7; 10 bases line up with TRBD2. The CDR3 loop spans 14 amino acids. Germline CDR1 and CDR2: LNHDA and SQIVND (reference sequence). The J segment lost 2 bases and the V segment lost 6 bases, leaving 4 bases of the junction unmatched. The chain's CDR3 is CASRRTSGPYEQYF. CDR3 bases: TGTGCCAGTAGGCGGACTAGCGGACCCTACGAGCAGTACTTC. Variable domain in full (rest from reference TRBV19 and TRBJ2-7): DGGITQSPKYLFRKEGQNVTLSCEQNLNHDAMYWYRQDPGQGLRLIYYSQIVNDFQKGDIAEGYSVSREKKESFPLTVTSAQKNPTAFYLCASRRTSGPYEQYFGPGTRLTVT.

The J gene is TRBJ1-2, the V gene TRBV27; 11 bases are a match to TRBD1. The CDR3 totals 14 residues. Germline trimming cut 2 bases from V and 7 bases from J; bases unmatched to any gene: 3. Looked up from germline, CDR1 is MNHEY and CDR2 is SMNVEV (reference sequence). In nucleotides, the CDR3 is TGTGCCAGCAGTTTAGGACAGGGGGCGCCTGGCTACACCTTC. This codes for CASSLGQGAPGYTF.

The CDR3 loop reads CASSLTDYGYTF. The CDR3 nucleotides are TGTGCCAGCAGCTTAACAGACTATGGCTACACCTTC. The chain joins TRBV7-2 to TRBJ1-2; D is uncertain. The CDR3 contains 12 residues. The V and J ends lost 2 bases and 3 bases respectively, with 4 bases between them. The germline V gene has CDR1 SGHTA and CDR2 FQGNSA.

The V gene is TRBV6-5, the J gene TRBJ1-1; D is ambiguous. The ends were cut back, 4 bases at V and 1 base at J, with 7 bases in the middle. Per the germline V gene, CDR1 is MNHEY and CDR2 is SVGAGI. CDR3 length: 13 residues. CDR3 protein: CASSWRENTEAFF. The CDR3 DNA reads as TGTGCCAGCAGTTGGAGGGAGAACACTGAAGCTTTCTTT.

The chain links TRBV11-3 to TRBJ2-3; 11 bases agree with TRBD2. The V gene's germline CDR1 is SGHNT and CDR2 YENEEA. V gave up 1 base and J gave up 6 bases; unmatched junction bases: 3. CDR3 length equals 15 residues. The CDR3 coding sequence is TGTGCCAGCAGCTTAGGACTAGCGGGACCCGATACGCAGTATTTT. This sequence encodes CASSLGLAGPDTQYF.

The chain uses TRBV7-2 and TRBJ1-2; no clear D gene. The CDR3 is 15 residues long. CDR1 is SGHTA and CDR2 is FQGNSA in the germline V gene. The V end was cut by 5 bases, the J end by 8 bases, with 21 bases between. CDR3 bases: TGTGCCAGCAGCCCGCGGGGAGGGTGGGTTGAGGGCTACACCTTC. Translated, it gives CASSPRGGWVEGYTF.

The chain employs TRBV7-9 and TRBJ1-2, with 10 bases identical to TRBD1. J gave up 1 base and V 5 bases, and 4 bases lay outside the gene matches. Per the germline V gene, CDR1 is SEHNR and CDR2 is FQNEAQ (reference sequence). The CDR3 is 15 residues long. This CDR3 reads CASSPTGGDNYGYTF. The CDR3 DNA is TGTGCCAGCAGCCCGACAGGGGGCGATAACTATGGCTACACCTTC.

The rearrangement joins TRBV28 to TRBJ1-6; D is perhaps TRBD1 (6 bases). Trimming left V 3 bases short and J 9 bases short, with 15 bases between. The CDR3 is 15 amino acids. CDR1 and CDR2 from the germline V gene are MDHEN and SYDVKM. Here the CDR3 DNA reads TGTGCCAGCAGTTTCTTCCCAGGGGCTGCTTCACCCCTCCACTTT. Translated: CASSFFPGAASPLHF.

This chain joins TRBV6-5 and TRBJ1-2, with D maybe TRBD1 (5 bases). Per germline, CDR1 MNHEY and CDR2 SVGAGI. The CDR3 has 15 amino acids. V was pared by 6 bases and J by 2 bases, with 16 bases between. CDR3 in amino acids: CASSKQVGENYGYTF. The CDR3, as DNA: TGTGCCAGCAGCAAACAGGTTGGGGAAAACTATGGCTACACCTTC.

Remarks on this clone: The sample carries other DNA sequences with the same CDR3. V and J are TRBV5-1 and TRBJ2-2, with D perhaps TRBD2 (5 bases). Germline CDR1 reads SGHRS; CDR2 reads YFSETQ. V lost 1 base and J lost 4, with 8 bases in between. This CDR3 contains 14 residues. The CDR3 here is CASSLPSSTGELFF. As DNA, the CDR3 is TGCGCCAGCAGCTTGCCTAGCAGCACCGGGGAGCTGTTTTTT.

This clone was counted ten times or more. The CDR3 DNA is TGTGCCAGCAGCTTGGGCAGGGTTGATGAGCAGTTCTTC. Encoded protein: CASSLGRVDEQFF. The V and J genes are TRBV7-8 and TRBJ2-1; D might be TRBD1 (5 bases). This CDR3 has 13 residues. Trimming stripped 3 bases from V and 8 bases from J, with 11 bases between. CDR1 and CDR2 (germline): SGHVS, FQNEAQ.

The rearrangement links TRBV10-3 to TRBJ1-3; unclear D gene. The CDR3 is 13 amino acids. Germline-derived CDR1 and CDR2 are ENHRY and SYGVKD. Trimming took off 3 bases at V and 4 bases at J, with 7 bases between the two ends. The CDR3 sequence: CAISEFEGNTIYF. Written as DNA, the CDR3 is TGTGCCATCAGTGAATTTGAGGGAAACACCATATATTTT.

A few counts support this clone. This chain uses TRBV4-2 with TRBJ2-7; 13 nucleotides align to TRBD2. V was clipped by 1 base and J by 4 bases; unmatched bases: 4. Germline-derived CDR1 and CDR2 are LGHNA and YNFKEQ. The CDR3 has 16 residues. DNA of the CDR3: TGTGCCAGCAGCCAAGGACTAGCGGGAGGTTCTTACGAGCAGTACTTC. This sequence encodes CASSQGLAGGSYEQYF.

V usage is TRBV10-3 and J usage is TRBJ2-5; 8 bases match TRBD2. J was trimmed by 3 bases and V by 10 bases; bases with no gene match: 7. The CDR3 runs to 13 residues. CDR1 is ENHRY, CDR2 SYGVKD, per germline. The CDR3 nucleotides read TGTGCCACCTATAGCGGGGCAAAAGAGACCCAGTACTTC. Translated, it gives CATYSGAKETQYF.

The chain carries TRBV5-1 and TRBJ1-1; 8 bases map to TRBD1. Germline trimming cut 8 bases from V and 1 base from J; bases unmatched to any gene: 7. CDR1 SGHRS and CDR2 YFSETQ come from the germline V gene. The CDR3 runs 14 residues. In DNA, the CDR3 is TGCGCCAGTTCGCCGGACAGGGCGAACACTGAAGCTTTCTTT. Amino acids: CASSPDRANTEAFF.

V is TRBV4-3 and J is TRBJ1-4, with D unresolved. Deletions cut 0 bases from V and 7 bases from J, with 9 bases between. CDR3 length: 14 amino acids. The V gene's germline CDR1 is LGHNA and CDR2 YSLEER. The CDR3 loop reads CASSQEGWAEKLFF. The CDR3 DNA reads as TGCGCCAGCAGCCAAGAGGGGTGGGCTGAAAAACTGTTTTTT.

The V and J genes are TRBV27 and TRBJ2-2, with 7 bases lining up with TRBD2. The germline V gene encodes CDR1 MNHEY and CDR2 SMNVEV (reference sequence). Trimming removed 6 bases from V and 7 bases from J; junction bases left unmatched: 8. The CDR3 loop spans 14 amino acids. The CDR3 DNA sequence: TGTGCCAGCAGCCTAGCGGAATCCGTCGGGGAGCTGTTTTTT. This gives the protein CASSLAESVGELFF.

The CDR3 nucleotides read TGTGCCAGCAGTAAGCCGACAGGGGGGAACACTGAAGCTTTCTTT. It is translated as CASSKPTGGNTEAFF. V usage is TRBV6-5 and J usage is TRBJ1-1, with TRBD1 matching 9 bases. Trimming cost V 5 bases and J 1 base; bases outside gene matches: 5. CDR1 and CDR2 (germline): MNHEY, SVGAGI. This CDR3 has 15 amino acids.

The CDR3: CASSYGTAANYGYTF. Here the CDR3 DNA reads TGTGCCAGCAGCTACGGGACCGCTGCTAACTATGGCTACACCTTC. The chain carries TRBV7-2 and TRBJ1-2; D may be TRBD1 (5 bases). The V and J ends lost 4 bases and 0 bases respectively, with 12 bases between them. This CDR3 region has 15 residues. Germline values: CDR1 SGHTA, CDR2 FQGNSA.

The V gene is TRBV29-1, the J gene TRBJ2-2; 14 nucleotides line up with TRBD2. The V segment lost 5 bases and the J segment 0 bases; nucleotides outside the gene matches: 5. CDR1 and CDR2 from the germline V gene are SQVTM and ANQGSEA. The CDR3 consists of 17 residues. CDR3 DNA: TGCAGCGTTATGGGACTAGCGGGGGTGCCGAACACCGGGGAGCTGTTTTTT. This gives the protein CSVMGLAGVPNTGELFF.

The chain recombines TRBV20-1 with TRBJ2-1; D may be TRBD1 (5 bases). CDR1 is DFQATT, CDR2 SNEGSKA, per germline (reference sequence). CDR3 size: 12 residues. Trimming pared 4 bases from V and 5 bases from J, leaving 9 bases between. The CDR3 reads CSAIETDNEQFF. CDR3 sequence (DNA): TGCAGTGCTATTGAGACAGACAATGAGCAGTTCTTC.

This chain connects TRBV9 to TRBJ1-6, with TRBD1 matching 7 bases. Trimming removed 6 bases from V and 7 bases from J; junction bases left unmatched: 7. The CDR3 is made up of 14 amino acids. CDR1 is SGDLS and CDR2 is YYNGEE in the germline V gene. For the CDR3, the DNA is TGTGCCAGCACCCCCCGGACAGGCAATTCACCCCTCCACTTT. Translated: CASTPRTGNSPLHF.

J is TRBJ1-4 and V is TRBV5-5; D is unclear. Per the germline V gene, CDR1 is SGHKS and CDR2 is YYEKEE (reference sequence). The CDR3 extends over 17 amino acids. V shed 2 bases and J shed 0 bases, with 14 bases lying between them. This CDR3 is CASSLGRGSATNEKLFF. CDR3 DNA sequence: TGTGCCAGCAGCTTAGGGCGGGGATCTGCAACTAATGAAAAACTGTTTTTT.

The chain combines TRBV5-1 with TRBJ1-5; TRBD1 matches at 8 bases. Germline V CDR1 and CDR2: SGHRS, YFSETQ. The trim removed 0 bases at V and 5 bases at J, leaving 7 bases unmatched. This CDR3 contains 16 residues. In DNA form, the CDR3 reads TGCGCCAGCAGCTTGGGCTCAGGGGGCGCGGATCAGCCCCAGCATTTT. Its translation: CASSLGSGGADQPQHF.

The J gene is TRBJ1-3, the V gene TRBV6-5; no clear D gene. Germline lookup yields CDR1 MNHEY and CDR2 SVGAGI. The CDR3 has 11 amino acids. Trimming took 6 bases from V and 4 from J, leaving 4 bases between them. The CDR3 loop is CASSRGNTIYF. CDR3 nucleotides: TGTGCCAGCAGCCGCGGAAACACCATATATTTT.

DNA for the CDR3: TGTGCCAGCAGTTACGGTCCGGGAGGCACCCCCTACGAGCAGTACTTC. Translated: CASSYGPGGTPYEQYF. V is TRBV6-5 and J is TRBJ2-7; 7 nucleotides match TRBD2. The CDR3 sequence is 16 residues long. Germline-derived CDR1 and CDR2 are MNHEY and SVGAGI. V dropped 2 bases and J dropped 2; count of bases not matched to a gene: 9.

As DNA, the CDR3 is TGTGCCAGTAGTATAGGGACAGGGGACTATGAGCAGTTCTTC. Translation gives CASSIGTGDYEQFF. J is TRBJ2-1 and V is TRBV19; the match to TRBD1 covers 9 bases. The V segment lost 1 base and the J segment 8 bases; nucleotides outside the gene matches: 3. Germline V lookup: CDR1 LNHDA, CDR2 SQIVND (reference sequence). This CDR3 is built from 14 residues.

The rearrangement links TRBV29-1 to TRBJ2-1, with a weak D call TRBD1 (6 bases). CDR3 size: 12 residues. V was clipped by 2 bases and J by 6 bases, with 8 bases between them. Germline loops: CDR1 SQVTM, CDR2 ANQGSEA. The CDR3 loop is CSVERGTNEQFF. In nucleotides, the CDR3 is TGCAGCGTTGAAAGGGGGACCAATGAGCAGTTCTTC.